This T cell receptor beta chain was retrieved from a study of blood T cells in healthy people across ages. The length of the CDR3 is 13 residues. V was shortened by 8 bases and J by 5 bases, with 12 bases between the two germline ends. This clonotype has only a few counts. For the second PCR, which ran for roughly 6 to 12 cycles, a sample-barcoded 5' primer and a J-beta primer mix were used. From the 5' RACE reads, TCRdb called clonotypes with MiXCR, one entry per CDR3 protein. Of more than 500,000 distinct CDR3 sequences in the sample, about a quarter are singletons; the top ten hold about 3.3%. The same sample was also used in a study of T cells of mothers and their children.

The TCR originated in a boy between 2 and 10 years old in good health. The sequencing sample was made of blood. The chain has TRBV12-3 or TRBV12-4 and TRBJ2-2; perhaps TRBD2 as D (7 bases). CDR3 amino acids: CASVGGGTGELFF. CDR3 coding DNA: TGTGCCAGCGTAGGGGGGGGAACCGGGGAGCTGTTTTTT.